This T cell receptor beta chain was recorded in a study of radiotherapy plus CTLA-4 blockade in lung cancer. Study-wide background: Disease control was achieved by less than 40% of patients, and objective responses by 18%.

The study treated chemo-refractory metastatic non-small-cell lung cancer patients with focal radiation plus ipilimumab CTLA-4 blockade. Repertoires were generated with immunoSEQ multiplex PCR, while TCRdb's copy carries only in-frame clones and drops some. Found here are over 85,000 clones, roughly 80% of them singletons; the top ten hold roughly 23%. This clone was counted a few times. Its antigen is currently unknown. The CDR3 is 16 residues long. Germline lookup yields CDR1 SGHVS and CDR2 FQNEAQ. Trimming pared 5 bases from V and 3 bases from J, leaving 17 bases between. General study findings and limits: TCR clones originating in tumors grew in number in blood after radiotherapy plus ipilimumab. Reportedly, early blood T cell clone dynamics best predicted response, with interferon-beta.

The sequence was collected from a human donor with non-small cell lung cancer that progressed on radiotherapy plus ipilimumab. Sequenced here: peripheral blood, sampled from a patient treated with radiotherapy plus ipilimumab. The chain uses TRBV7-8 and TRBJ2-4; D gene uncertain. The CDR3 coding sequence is TGTGCCAGCAGCCCGGAACTGGTAGATGTCAAAAACATTCAGTACTTC. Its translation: CASSPELVDVKNIQYF.